These T cell receptor beta chains were read from a single sample in a study of blood T cell repertoires in COVID-19. Assay: immunoSEQ multiplex PCR; the TCRdb copy retains only in-frame clones and omits some. The sample lists 45,000 to 65,000 clones, about four fifths occurring once. Source material: peripheral blood. The source of these receptors is a woman at least 80 years old with COVID-19, enrolled during active disease. Both conserved end residues are part of each CDR3. A D gene is named only where the DNA matches it firmly. Not every row has a clone size; where given, it reads once, few, many or a size class.

TRBJ2-5	.	TRBD2	TRBV5-1	TGCGCCAGCAGCTCCGGGTGGCTAGCGGGAGGGCCGGAGACCCAGTACTTC	CASSSGWLAGGPETQYF
TRBJ2-7	.	.	TRBV18	TGTGCCAGCTCACCACCGGGAGCCTACGAGCAGTACTTC	CASSPPGAYEQYF
TRBJ2-2	.	.	TRBV7-2	TGTGCCAGCAGCCAAGGATGGCGGGACACCGGGGAGCTGTTTTTT	CASSQGWRDTGELFF
TRBJ1-2	.	.	TRBV6-5	TGTGCCAGCAGTAAATACAGAAGAGCTAACTATGGCTACACCTTC	CASSKYRRANYGYTF
TRBJ2-7	once	.	TRBV19	TGTGCCAGTAGTATCGGCAGGGGCACCTACGAGCAGTACTTC	CASSIGRGTYEQYF
TRBJ2-1	.	.	TRBV5-1	TGCGCCAGCAGCTTTGCGGGTACCTCCTACAATGAGCAGTTCTTC	CASSFAGTSYNEQFF
TRBJ2-1	.	TRBD2	TRBV7-6	TGTGCCAGCAGCGGACTAGCGGCCATAGGGATGGGGAATGAGCAGTTCTTC	CASSGLAAIGMGNEQFF
TRBJ1-1	.	TRBD1	TRBV7-8	TGTGCCAGCAGCTTAGAGGGGGACAGACGTGAAGCTTTCTTT	CASSLEGDRREAFF
TRBJ1-1	.	TRBD1	TRBV7-3	TGTGCCAGCAGCTCCTTGACAGGGTTGAACACTGAAGCTTTCTTT	CASSSLTGLNTEAFF
TRBJ2-7	large	TRBD1	TRBV29-1	TGCAGCGCGAGGGACAGTCTCTCCTACGAGCAGTACTTC	CSARDSLSYEQYF
TRBJ2-7	.	TRBD1	TRBV7-8	TGTGCCAGCAGCTGGGACAGGGCTTCCTACGAGCAGTACTTC	CASSWDRASYEQYF
TRBJ2-1	.	.	TRBV7-8	TGTGCCAGCAGCAGAGGTGGAGGGGTCGGTGGGGAGCAGTTCTTC	CASSRGGGVGGEQFF
TRBJ1-1	few	TRBD1	TRBV18	TGTGCCAGCTCACGCGGACAGGGGGAAGCTTTCTTT	CASSRGQGEAFF
TRBJ2-1	.	.	TRBV18	TGTGCCAGCTCAATCAACAATGAGCAGTTCTTC	CASSINNEQFF
TRBJ2-7	once	TRBD1	TRBV9	TGTGCCAGCAGCTCCGAGGACAGGGGTCGAGGCGAGCAGTACTTC	CASSSEDRGRGEQYF
TRBJ1-1	.	.	TRBV19	TGTGCCAGTAGTATATTGGGGGGGAAGGCAGGTGAAGCTTTCTTT	CASSILGGKAGEAFF
TRBJ2-1	few	TRBD2	TRBV9	TGTGCCAGCAGCCCTCCGACTAGCCCCCTCAATGAGCAGTTCTTC	CASSPPTSPLNEQFF
TRBJ2-1	.	TRBD2	TRBV14	TGTGCCAGCAGCCCCACTAGCGGGAGGGGAAATGAGCAGTTCTTC	CASSPTSGRGNEQFF
TRBJ1-5	.	.	TRBV15	TGTGCCACCTGGGGAGGAATTAGCAATCAGCCCCAGCATTTT	CATWGGISNQPQHF
TRBJ2-1	.	TRBD1	TRBV2	TGTGCCAGCAGTGGGGACAGGGGCCACAATGAGCAGTTCTTC	CASSGDRGHNEQFF
TRBJ1-6	.	TRBD1	TRBV5-1	TGCGCCAGCAGGAGTGGACAGGGGGAATCACCCCTCCACTTT	CASRSGQGESPLHF
TRBJ2-2	.	TRBD1	TRBV27	TGTGCCAGCAGCCTCCAGGGGGCGCGGAACACCGGGGAGCTGTTTTTT	CASSLQGARNTGELFF
TRBJ2-1	.	TRBD2	TRBV7-8	TGTGCCAGCAGCTTAGGTAGCGGGAGGGGTGAGCAGTTCTTC	CASSLGSGRGEQFF
TRBJ1-2	.	TRBD1	TRBV28	TGTGCCAGCAGTTCATCTCCGGACAGGATTTATGGCTACACCTTC	CASSSSPDRIYGYTF
TRBJ2-3	.	.	TRBV7-9	TGTGCCAGCAGCACCCGGGAACCCCCCACAGATACGCAGTATTTT	CASSTREPPTDTQYF
TRBJ1-6	few	.	TRBV6-1	TGTGCCAGCAGTGAACCCGGCTATAATTCACCCCTCCACTTT	CASSEPGYNSPLHF
TRBJ2-7	.	TRBD2	TRBV19	TGTGCCAGCACGACTAGCGGGAGCTCCTACGAGCAGTACTTC	CASTTSGSSYEQYF
TRBJ2-2	.	TRBD2	TRBV7-3	TGTGCCAGCAGCTTAGGCGGGGGTTCGAACACCGGGGAGCTGTTTTTT	CASSLGGGSNTGELFF
TRBJ1-6	.	.	TRBV2	TGTGCCAGCAAGCAGGGGAATTCACCCCTCCACTTT	CASKQGNSPLHF
TRBJ1-6	.	TRBD1	TRBV7-2	TGTGCCAGCAGCTTGGGACAGGGGGCCTCCTATAATTCACCCCTCCACTTT	CASSLGQGASYNSPLHF
TRBJ2-5	.	TRBD2	TRBV7-2	TGTGCCAGCAGCTCCGGCCTAGCGGGAGCATCGGACCAGTACTTC	CASSSGLAGASDQYF
TRBJ2-3	.	.	TRBV2	TGTGCCAGCAATTTAGTAGCGCGCGTGGAAACGCAGTATTTT	CASNLVARVETQYF
TRBJ1-5	few	TRBD1	TRBV29-1	TGCAGCGTTGGGGCAGGGGGCATCAATCAGCCCCAGCATTTT	CSVGAGGINQPQHF
TRBJ2-3	.	.	TRBV3-1/TRBV3-2	TGTGCCAGCAGCCAACCGACACGCAGGGGTACGCAGTATTTT	CASSQPTRRGTQYF
TRBJ2-3	.	TRBD2	TRBV11-2	TGTGCCAGCAGCACCCGGGGGGCGGCGGGAGGGCCTCTAGATACGCAGTATTTT	CASSTRGAAGGPLDTQYF
TRBJ2-2	.	.	TRBV15	TGTGCCACCAGCAGAGATACGGGAACCACCGGGGAGCTGTTTTTT	CATSRDTGTTGELFF
TRBJ1-2	.	.	TRBV28	TGTGCCAGCAGCCCCGCGGGGACCTATAGATATGGCTACACCTTC	CASSPAGTYRYGYTF
TRBJ1-2	.	.	TRBV4-1	TGCGCCAGCAGCCAAGATCTTCTAAAGGGGAATGGCTACACCTTC	CASSQDLLKGNGYTF
TRBJ2-5	.	.	TRBV4-2	TGTGCCAGCAGCCAAACTAGAAAACCAGAGACCCAGTACTTC	CASSQTRKPETQYF
TRBJ1-5	.	TRBD1	TRBV6-2/TRBV6-3	TGTGCCAGCACCCCGACAGGGGGTAGCAATCAGCCCCAGCATTTT	CASTPTGGSNQPQHF
TRBJ2-2	.	TRBD1	TRBV5-8	TGTGCCAGCAGCTACCTGACAGGGGTGAACACCGGGGAGCTGTTTTTT	CASSYLTGVNTGELFF
TRBJ2-5	few	TRBD2	TRBV4-2	TGTGCCAGCAGCCAAGAGAGCGGGAGGGCCTCGGAGACCCAGTACTTC	CASSQESGRASETQYF
TRBJ1-5	.	TRBD1	TRBV30	TGTGCCTGGGCGGGACAGGGGGCAAGCAATCAGCCCCAGCATTTT	CAWAGQGASNQPQHF
TRBJ2-3	.	.	TRBV2	TGTGCCAGCAGTGAAGTCGGGAAAGGTACGCAGTATTTT	CASSEVGKGTQYF
TRBJ2-3	.	.	TRBV19	TGTGCCAGTAATCAGGGCGGCACAGATACGCAGTATTTT	CASNQGGTDTQYF
TRBJ1-2	.	.	TRBV3-1/TRBV3-2	TGTGCCAGCAGCCAAGATGCGAACAGAAGGTATAATGGCTACACCTTC	CASSQDANRRYNGYTF
TRBJ2-1	.	TRBD2	TRBV24-1	TGTGCCACCAGTGGGTTAGCGGGAGATATTGGGGTTTACAATGAGCAGTTCTTC	CATSGLAGDIGVYNEQFF
TRBJ1-4	.	TRBD1	TRBV4-1	TGCGCCAGCAGCCTAAGATCGGGGACAGGGGTTGAAAAACTGTTTTTT	CASSLRSGTGVEKLFF
TRBJ2-7	.	TRBD2	TRBV7-6	TGTGCCAGCAGACCGACTAGCGGGAGTCTAGACGAGCAGTACTTC	CASRPTSGSLDEQYF
TRBJ2-2	.	.	TRBV6-5	TGTGCCAGCAGTTTACAGGTTCCGAACACCGGGGAGCTGTTTTTT	CASSLQVPNTGELFF